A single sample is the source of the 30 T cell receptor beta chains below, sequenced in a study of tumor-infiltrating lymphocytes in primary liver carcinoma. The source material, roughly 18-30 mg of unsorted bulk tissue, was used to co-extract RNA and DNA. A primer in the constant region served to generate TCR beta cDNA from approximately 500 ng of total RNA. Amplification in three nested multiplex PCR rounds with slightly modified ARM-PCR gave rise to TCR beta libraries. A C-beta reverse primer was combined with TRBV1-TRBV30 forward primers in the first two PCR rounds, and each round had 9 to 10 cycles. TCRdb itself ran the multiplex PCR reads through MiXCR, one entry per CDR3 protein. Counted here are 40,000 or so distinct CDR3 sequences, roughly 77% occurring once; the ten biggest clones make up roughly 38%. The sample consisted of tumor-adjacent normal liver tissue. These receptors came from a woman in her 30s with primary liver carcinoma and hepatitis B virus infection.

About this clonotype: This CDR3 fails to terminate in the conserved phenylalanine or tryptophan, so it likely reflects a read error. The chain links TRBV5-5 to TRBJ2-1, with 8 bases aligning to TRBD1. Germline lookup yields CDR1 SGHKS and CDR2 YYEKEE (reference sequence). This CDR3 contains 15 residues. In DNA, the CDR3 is TGTGCCAGCAGCCTCTGGACAGGGACCTACAATGAACAGTTCCTC. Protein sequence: CASSLWTGTYNEQFL.

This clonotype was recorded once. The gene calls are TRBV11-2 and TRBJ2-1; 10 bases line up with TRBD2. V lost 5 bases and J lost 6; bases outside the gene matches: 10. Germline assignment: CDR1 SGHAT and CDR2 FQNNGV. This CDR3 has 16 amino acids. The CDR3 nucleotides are TGTGCCAGCAGCACTCCAACAGCGGGAGGGCTCAATGAGCAGTTCTTC. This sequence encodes CASSTPTAGGLNEQFF.

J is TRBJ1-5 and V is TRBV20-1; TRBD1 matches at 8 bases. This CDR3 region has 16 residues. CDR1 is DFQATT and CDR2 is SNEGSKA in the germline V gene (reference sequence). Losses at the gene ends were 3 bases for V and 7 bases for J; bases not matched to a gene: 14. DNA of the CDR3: TGCAGTGCTAGGCCTTCTTCGGACAGGGCCAGGCAGCCCCAGCATTTT. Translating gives CSARPSSDRARQPQHF.

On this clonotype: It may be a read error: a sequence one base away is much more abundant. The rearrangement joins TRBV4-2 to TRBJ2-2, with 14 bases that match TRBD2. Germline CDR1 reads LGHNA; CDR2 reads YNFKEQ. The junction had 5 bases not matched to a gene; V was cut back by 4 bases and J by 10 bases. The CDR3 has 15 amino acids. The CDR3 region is CASSPGLAGAVELFF. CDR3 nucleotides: TGTGCCAGCAGCCCGGGACTAGCGGGAGCCGTGGAGCTGTTTTTT.

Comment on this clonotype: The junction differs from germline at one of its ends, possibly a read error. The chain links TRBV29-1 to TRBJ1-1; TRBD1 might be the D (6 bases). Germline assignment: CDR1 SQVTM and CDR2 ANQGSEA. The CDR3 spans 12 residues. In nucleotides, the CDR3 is TGCAGCGTCACACGCGGGGGCAGTGAAGCTTTATTT. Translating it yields CSVTRGGSEALF. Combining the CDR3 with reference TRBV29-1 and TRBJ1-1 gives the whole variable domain SAVISQKPSRDICQRGTSLTIQCQVDSQVTMMFWYRQQPGQSLTLIATANQGSEATYESGFVIDKFPISRPNLTFSTLTVSNMSPEDSSIYLCSVTRGGSEALFGQGTRLTVV.

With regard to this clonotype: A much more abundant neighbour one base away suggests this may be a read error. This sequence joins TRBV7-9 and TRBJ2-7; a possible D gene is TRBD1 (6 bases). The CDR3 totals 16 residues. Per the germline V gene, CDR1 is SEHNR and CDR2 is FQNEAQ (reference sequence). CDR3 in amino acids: CANSPPAGTQPYEQYF. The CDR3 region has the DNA TGTGCCAACAGCCCCCCAGCCGGGACACAACCGTACGAGCAGTACTTC.

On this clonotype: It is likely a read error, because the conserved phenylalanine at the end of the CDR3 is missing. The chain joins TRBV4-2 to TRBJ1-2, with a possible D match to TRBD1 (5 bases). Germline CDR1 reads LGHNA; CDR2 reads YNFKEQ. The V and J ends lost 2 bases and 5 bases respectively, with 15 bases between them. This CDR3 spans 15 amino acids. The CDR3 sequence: CASSQSQGPNYGYTS. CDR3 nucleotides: TGTGCCAGCAGCCAAAGTCAGGGCCCGAATTATGGCTACACCTCC.

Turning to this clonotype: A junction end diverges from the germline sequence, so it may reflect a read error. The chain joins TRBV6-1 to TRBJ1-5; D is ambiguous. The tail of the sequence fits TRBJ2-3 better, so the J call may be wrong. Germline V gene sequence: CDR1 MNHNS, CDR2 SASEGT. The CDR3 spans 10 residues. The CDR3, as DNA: TGTGCCTGCAGCCTTTGGCCCCAGTATTTT. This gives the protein CACSLWPQYF.

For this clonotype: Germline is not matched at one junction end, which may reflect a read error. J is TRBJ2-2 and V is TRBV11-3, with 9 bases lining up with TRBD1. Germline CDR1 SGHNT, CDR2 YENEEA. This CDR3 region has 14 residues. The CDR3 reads CASSSHRGPGELFF. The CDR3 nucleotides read TGTGCTAGCAGCTCCCACAGGGGGCCCGGGGAGCTGTTTTTT. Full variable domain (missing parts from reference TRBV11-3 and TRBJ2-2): EAGVVQSPRYKIIEKKQPVAFWCNPISGHNTLYWYLQNLGQGPELLIRYENEEAVDDSQLPKDRFSAERLKGVDSTLKIQPAELGDSAVYLCASSSHRGPGELFFGEGSRLTVL.

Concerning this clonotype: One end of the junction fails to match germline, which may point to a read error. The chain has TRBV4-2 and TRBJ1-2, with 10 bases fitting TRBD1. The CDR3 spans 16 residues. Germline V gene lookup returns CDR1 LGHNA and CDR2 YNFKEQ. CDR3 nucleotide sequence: TGTACCAGTAGCCAAGAACGACAGGGGGCCGGCTATGGCTACACCTTC. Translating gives CTSSQERQGAGYGYTF.

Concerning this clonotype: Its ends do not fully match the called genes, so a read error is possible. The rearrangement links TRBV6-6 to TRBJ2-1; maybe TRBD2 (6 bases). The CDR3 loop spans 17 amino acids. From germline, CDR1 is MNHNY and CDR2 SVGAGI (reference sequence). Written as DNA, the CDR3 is TGTGTCAGCAGTTTCGGGTCCCCCGGGGGAACTTTGAATGAGCAGTTCTTC. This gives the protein CVSSFGSPGGTLNEQFF.

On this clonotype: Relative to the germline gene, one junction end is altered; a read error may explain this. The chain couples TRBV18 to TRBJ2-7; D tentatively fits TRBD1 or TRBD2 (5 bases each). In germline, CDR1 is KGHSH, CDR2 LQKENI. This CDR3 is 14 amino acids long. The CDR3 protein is CASSPPGRAYEQYF. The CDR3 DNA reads TGTGCCAGCTCGCCACCGGGACGGGCTTACGAGCAGTACTTC.

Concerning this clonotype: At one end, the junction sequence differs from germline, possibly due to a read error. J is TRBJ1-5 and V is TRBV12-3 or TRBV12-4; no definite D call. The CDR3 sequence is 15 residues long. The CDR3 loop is CASSFGCYSNQPQHF. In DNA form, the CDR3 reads TGCGCCAGTAGTTTCGGGTGTTATAGCAATCAGCCCCAGCATTTT.

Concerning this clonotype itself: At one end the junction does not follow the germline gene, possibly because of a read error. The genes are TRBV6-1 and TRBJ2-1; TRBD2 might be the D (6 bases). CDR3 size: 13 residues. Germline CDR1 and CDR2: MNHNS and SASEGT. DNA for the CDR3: TGTGCCAGCAATGAAAAGGACTACAATGAGCAGTCCTTC. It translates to CASNEKDYNEQSF.

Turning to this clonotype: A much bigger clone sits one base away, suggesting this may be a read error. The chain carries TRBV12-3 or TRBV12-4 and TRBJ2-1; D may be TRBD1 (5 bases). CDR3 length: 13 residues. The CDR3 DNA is TGTGCCAGCATCACTCTTGGGGCCAATGGGCAGTTCTTC. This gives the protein CASITLGANGQFF.

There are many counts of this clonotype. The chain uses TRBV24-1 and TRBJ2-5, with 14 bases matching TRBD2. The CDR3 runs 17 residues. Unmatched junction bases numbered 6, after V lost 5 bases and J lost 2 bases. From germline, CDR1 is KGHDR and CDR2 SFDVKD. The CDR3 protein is CATSGGTSGRGQETQYF. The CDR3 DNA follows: TGTGCCACCAGTGGAGGGACTAGCGGGAGAGGGCAAGAGACCCAGTACTTC.

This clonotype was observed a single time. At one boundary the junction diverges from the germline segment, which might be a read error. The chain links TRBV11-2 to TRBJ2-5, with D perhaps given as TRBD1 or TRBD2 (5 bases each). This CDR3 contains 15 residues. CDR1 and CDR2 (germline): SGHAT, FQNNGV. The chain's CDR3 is CASSLGDRDQEAHYF. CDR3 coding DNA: TGTGCCAGTAGCTTAGGGGACCGGGATCAAGAGGCCCACTACTTC.

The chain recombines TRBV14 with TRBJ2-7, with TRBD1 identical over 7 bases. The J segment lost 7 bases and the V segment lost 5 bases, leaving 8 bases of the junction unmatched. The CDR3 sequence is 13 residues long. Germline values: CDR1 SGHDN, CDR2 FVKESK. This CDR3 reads CASSNVGGGEQYF. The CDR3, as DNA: TGTGCCAGCAGCAATGTAGGGGGCGGAGAGCAGTACTTC.

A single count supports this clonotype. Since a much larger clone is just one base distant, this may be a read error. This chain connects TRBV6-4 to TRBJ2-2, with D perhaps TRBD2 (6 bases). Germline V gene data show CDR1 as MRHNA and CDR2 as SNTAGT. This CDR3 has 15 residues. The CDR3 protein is CANSDGSGSVGELFF. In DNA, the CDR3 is TGTGCCAACAGTGACGGGTCCGGGAGCGTCGGGGAGCTGTTTTTT.

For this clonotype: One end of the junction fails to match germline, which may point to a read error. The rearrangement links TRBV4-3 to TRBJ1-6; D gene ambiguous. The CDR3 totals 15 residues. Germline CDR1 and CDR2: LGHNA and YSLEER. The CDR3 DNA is TGCGCCAGCAATCAAGAGAGCTCCCATAATTCACCTCTCCACTTT. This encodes CASNQESSHNSPLHF.

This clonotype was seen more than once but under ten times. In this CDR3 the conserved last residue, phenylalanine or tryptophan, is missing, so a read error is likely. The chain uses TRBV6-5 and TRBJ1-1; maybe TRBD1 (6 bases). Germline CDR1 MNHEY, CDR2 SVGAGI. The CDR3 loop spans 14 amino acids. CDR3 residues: CASSYSERGAEAFS. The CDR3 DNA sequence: TGTGCTAGCAGTTACTCGGAGAGGGGGGCTGAAGCTTTCTCT.

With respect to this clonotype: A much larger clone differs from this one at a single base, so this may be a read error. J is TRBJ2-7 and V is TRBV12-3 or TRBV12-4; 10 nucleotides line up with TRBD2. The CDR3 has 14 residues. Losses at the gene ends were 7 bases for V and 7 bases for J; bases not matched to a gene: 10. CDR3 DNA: TGTGCCAGCAAGGGAGCGGGAGGGCCCCAAGAGCAGTACTTC. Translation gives CASKGAGGPQEQYF.

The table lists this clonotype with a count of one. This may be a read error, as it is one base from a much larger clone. The CDR3 here is CAIRGIGLNTGELFF. The CDR3 bases are TGTGCCATCAGGGGTATAGGACTGAACACCGGGGAGCTGTTTTTT. The rearrangement joins TRBV28 to TRBJ2-2, with a weak D call TRBD1 (6 bases). Trimming left V 10 bases short and J 1 base short, with 16 bases between. The CDR3 is made up of 15 amino acids. Germline V gives CDR1 MDHEN, CDR2 SYDVKM.

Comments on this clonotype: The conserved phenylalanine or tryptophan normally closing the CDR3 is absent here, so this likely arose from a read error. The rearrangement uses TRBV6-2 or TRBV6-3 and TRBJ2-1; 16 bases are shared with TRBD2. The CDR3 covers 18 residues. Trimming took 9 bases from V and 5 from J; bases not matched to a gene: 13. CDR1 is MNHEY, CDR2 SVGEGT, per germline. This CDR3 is CASRAPGLAGGHNNEQFS. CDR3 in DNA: TGTGCCAGTAGGGCACCGGGACTAGCGGGAGGGCATAACAATGAGCAGTTCTCC.

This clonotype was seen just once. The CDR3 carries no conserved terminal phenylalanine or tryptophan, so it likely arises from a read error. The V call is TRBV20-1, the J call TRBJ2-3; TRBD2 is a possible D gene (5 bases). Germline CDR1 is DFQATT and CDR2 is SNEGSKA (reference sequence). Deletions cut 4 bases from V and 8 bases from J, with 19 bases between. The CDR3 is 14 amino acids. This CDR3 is CSATYGLARSTQYL. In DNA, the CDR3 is TGCAGTGCTACTTACGGTTTAGCGAGGAGTACGCAGTATTTA.

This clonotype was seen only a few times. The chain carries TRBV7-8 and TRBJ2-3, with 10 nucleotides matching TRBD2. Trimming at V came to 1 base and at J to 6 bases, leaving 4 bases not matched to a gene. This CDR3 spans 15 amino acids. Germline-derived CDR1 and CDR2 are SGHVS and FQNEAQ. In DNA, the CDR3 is TGTGCCAGCAGCTTAGGAGCGGGAGGGCCTGATACGCAGTATTTT. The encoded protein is CASSLGAGGPDTQYF.

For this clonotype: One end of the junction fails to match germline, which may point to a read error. The CDR3 DNA follows: TGTGCCAGCAGTTTAGAAACAGGGGGCACTTATGCTTTCTTT. This gives the protein CASSLETGGTYAFF. The rearrangement uses TRBV11-3 and TRBJ1-1; TRBD1 matches at 9 bases. The CDR3 sequence is 14 residues long. CDR1 is SGHNT and CDR2 is YENEEA in the germline V gene. The full variable domain, its missing parts supplied by reference TRBV11-3 and TRBJ1-1, is EAGVVQSPRYKIIEKKQPVAFWCNPISGHNTLYWYLQNLGQGPELLIRYENEEAVDDSQLPKDRFSAERLKGVDSTLKIQPAELGDSAVYLCASSLETGGTYAFFGQGTRLTVV.

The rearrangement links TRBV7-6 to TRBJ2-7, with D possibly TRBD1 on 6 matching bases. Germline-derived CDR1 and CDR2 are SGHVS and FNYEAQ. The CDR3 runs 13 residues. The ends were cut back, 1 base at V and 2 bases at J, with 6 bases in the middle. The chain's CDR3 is CASSLGTAYEQYF. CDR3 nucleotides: TGTGCCAGCAGCTTAGGGACAGCCTACGAGCAGTACTTC.

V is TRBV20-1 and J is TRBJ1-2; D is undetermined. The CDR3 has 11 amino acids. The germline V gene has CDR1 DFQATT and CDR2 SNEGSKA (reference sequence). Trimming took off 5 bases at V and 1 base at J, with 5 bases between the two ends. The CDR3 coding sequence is TGCAGTGCTGACCTTAACTATGGCTACACCTTC. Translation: CSADLNYGYTF.

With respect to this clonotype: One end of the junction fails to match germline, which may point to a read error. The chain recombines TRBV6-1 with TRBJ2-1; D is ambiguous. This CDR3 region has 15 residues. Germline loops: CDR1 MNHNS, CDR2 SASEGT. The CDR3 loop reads CASILGMSSYNEQFF. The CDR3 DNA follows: TGCGCCAGCATCCTAGGGATGAGCTCCTACAATGAGCAGTTCTTC.